The 10 T cell receptor beta chains below all came from one sample that was sequenced in a study of blood T cell repertoires in COVID-19. The repertoire was sequenced with immunoSEQ multiplex PCR; TCRdb's copy has only in-frame clones and lacks some. The sample lists 31,000 or so clones, approximately 90% occurring once. The sample taken for sequencing was peripheral blood. Receptors originate from a man aged 80 or over with acute or convalescent COVID-19.

This sequence joins TRBV6-5 and TRBJ1-2; D is unresolved. Trimming pared 1 base from V and 6 bases from J, leaving 18 bases between. The CDR3 is 16 residues long. The germline V gene encodes CDR1 MNHEY and CDR2 SVGAGI. The CDR3 protein is CASSYYGGASFNGYTF. The CDR3 nucleotides read TGTGCCAGCAGTTACTATGGAGGAGCCTCATTTAATGGCTACACCTTC.

This rearrangement joins TRBV29-1 to TRBJ2-7; D possibly corresponds to TRBD1 (6 bases). Per the germline V gene, CDR1 is SQVTM and CDR2 is ANQGSEA. V shed 8 bases and J shed 2 bases, with 13 bases lying between them. The CDR3 is 12 residues long. The chain's CDR3 is CSYRDTPYEQYF. The CDR3 DNA sequence: TGCAGCTACCGGGACACCCCCTACGAGCAGTACTTC.

The V gene is TRBV3-1 (or the pseudogene TRBV3-2), the J gene TRBJ1-2, with a possible D match to TRBD1 (5 bases). V dropped 1 base and J dropped 4 bases, with 10 bases sitting between them. The CDR3 runs to 14 residues. Germline lookup yields CDR1 LGHDT and CDR2 YNNKEL (reference sequence). The CDR3 region has the DNA TGTGCCAGCAGCCAAGTGCCAGGGCCCTATGGCTACACCTTC. Residues: CASSQVPGPYGYTF.

This chain uses TRBV29-1 with TRBJ1-2; D is perhaps TRBD1 (6 bases). This CDR3 spans 14 amino acids. The V and J ends lost 3 bases and 8 bases respectively, with 19 bases between them. Looked up from germline, CDR1 is SQVTM and CDR2 is ANQGSEA. CDR3 loop: CSVDGQWPGSGYTF. The CDR3, as DNA: TGCAGCGTTGACGGACAGTGGCCTGGGAGCGGCTACACCTTC.

The genes are TRBV5-1 and TRBJ2-1, with 10 bases matching TRBD2. Germline V gene data show CDR1 as SGHRS and CDR2 as YFSETQ. CDR3 length equals 14 residues. Germline trimming cut 10 bases from V and 7 bases from J; bases unmatched to any gene: 11. CDR3 bases: TGCGCCTCTTCCCCAGCGGGGGGGCGGAATGAGCAGTTCTTC. It yields the protein CASSPAGGRNEQFF. Drawing the rest from reference TRBV5-1 and TRBJ2-1, the complete variable domain is KAGVTQTPRYLIKTRGQQVTLSCSPISGHRSVSWYQQTPGQGLQFLFEYFSETQRNKGNFPGRFSGRQFSNSRSEMNVSTLELGDSALYLCASSPAGGRNEQFFGPGTRLTVL.

The chain uses TRBV30 and TRBJ1-1; the D gene is possibly TRBD1 (5 bases). The CDR3 has 13 residues. Trimming left V 4 bases short and J 6 bases short, with 15 bases between. Germline V CDR1 and CDR2: GTSNPN, SVGIG (reference sequence). The CDR3 bases are TGTGCCTGGACCCCCCGGGGGGACGCTGAAGCTTTCTTT. It specifies CAWTPRGDAEAFF. Full variable domain (outside the CDR3, taken from reference TRBV30 and TRBJ1-1): SQTIHQWPATLVQPVGSPLSLECTVEGTSNPNLYWYRQAAGRGLQLLFYSVGIGQISSEVPQNLSASRPQDRQFILSSKKLLLSDSGFYLCAWTPRGDAEAFFGQGTRLTVV.

The gene calls are TRBV6-5 and TRBJ1-3; the D is unclear. V was clipped by 6 bases and J by 2 bases, with 8 bases between them. Germline CDR1 reads MNHEY; CDR2 reads SVGAGI. The CDR3 is 13 amino acids. The CDR3 spells CASRARPGNTIYF. For the CDR3, the DNA is TGTGCCAGCAGGGCCCGCCCTGGAAACACCATATATTTT.

The sample holds one count of this clone. The V call is TRBV2, the J call TRBJ1-4; 7 nucleotides match TRBD1. The CDR3 has 14 residues. Germline trimming cut 7 bases from V and 2 bases from J; bases unmatched to any gene: 4. Germline V gene data show CDR1 as SNHLY and CDR2 as FYNNEI. The CDR3 coding sequence is TGTGCCAGCACTAAGACAGGGACTAATGAAAAACTGTTTTTT. It encodes CASTKTGTNEKLFF.

V and J are TRBV29-1 and TRBJ2-7, with TRBD1 identical over 7 bases. This CDR3 has 13 residues. Germline V gene data show CDR1 as SQVTM and CDR2 as ANQGSEA. Unmatched junction bases numbered 5, after V lost 2 bases and J lost 4 bases. Written as DNA, the CDR3 is TGCAGCGTTGAATCCGGGACAGAGTACGAGCAGTACTTC. Encoded protein: CSVESGTEYEQYF.

This rearrangement joins TRBV15 to TRBJ2-7, with D possibly matching TRBD2 (7 bases). This CDR3 contains 15 residues. CDR1 LNHNV and CDR2 YYDKDF come from the germline V gene (reference sequence). Between the trimmed V and J ends, which lost 5 bases and 1 base, there was a span of 15 bases. The CDR3 nucleotides are TGTGCCACCAGCGGGGGGGGGCAGATGTCCTACGAGCAGTACTTC. This translates into CATSGGGQMSYEQYF.